Listed here are 20 T cell receptor beta chains from one sample, sequenced in a study of cytomegalovirus exposure and HLA in healthy donors. This PCR relied on a set of 60 Vbeta primers and 13 Jbeta primers. Sequencing was performed with immunoSEQ multiplex PCR; in TCRdb, only in-frame clones are kept and a portion is missing. The sample carries 60,000 to 100,000 clones, around 76% recorded once. The specimen sequenced was PBMCs. These TCRs come from a man in his forties in good health and CMV-seronegative.

The genes are TRBV7-3 and TRBJ2-3; 8 positions agree with TRBD1. This CDR3 is 15 amino acids long. Germline V gene lookup returns CDR1 SGHTA and CDR2 FQGTGA. Trimming took 5 bases from V and 2 from J; bases not matched to a gene: 6. CDR3 region: CASSMTGVLTDTQYF. The CDR3 DNA is TGTGCCAGCAGCATGACAGGGGTCCTCACAGATACGCAGTATTTT.

The chain uses TRBV7-9 and TRBJ2-1; 9 bases line up with TRBD2. Losses at the gene ends were 4 bases for V and 7 bases for J; bases not matched to a gene: 11. CDR3 length equals 16 residues. CDR1 and CDR2 (germline): SEHNR, FQNEAQ (reference sequence). The DNA of the CDR3 is TGTGCCAGCAGCTCGCGGGTGCTAGCGGGAACGAATGAGCAGTTCTTC. Translated, it gives CASSSRVLAGTNEQFF.

About this clone: Relative to the germline gene, one junction end is altered; a read error may explain this. The chain uses TRBV7-9 and TRBJ2-5; D is unresolved. The J call may be incorrect, as the DNA end agrees better with TRBJ2-7. This CDR3 comprises 11 residues. Germline V gene lookup returns CDR1 SEHNR and CDR2 FQNEAQ (reference sequence). CDR3 coding DNA: TGTTCCAGCAGCTCTCGCTACGAGCAGTACTTC. Translated: CSSSSRYEQYF.

The chain couples TRBV6-5 to TRBJ2-1, with D unresolved. Germline CDR1 MNHEY, CDR2 SVGAGI. Trimming stripped 2 bases from V and 1 base from J, with 9 bases between. CDR3 length equals 15 residues. CDR3 protein: CASSYSAPSYNEQFF. CDR3 coding DNA: TGTGCCAGCAGTTACAGCGCTCCGTCCTACAATGAGCAGTTCTTC.

The chain employs TRBV28 and TRBJ1-2; D ambiguous. CDR3 length: 12 residues. Germline V gene lookup returns CDR1 MDHEN and CDR2 SYDVKM. Trimming removed 5 bases from V and 4 bases from J, with 8 bases in between. Here the CDR3 reads CASSLLFYGYTF. The CDR3, as DNA: TGTGCCAGCAGTCTGCTATTCTATGGCTACACCTTC.

V and J are TRBV7-3 and TRBJ1-6; D may be TRBD1 (5 bases). CDR3 size: 14 residues. V lost 5 bases, J lost 8 bases, and 13 bases lay in between. Germline lookup yields CDR1 SGHTA and CDR2 FQGTGA. The CDR3 protein is CASSPQGRDSPLHF. The DNA for the CDR3 is TGTGCCAGCAGCCCTCAGGGAAGGGATTCACCCCTCCACTTT.

V usage is TRBV14 and J usage is TRBJ2-3; D ambiguous. With 3 bases removed from V and 5 bases from J, the gap between germline ends came to 12 bases. The CDR3 covers 14 residues. In germline, CDR1 is SGHDN, CDR2 FVKESK. The CDR3 DNA reads as TGTGCCAGCAGCCACCGGCAGTCTAGAGATACGCAGTATTTT. The encoded protein is CASSHRQSRDTQYF.

This clone was seen a handful of times. The gene calls are TRBV7-8 and TRBJ2-7; D gene unclear. The CDR3 consists of 15 residues. CDR1 and CDR2 from the germline V gene are SGHVS and FQNEAQ. The ends were cut back, 0 bases at V and 1 base at J, with 10 bases in the middle. Here the CDR3 DNA reads TGTGCCAGCAGCTTAGCTTATGGAGAATCCTACGAGCAGTACTTC. It translates to CASSLAYGESYEQYF.

The genes are TRBV5-4 and TRBJ1-2; weak D call: TRBD1 (5 bases). Looked up from germline, CDR1 is SGHNT and CDR2 is YYREEE (reference sequence). The length of the CDR3 is 16 residues. Trimming removed 1 base from V and 2 bases from J, with 15 bases in between. The CDR3 loop reads CASSLYPGGSNYGYTF. The CDR3 bases are TGTGCCAGCAGCTTGTACCCGGGGGGGTCGAACTATGGCTACACCTTC.

The chain is built from TRBV7-2 and TRBJ2-1; 8 nucleotides match TRBD2. V lost 2 bases to trimming and J lost 2 bases; unmatched junction nucleotides: 2. Germline lookup yields CDR1 SGHTA and CDR2 FQGNSA. This CDR3 spans 15 amino acids. The CDR3 DNA is TGTGCCAGCAGCTTATCCGGGAGGGCCTACAATGAGCAGTTCTTC. As protein: CASSLSGRAYNEQFF.

The genes are TRBV11-2 and TRBJ2-2, with TRBD1 matching over 8 bases. Germline CDR1 reads SGHAT; CDR2 reads FQNNGV. V trimming: 2 bases; J trimming: 7 bases; junction bases outside the gene matches: 6. This CDR3 has 15 residues. CDR3 protein: CASSLNPGGVGELFF. The DNA for the CDR3 is TGTGCCAGCAGCTTAAACCCAGGGGGCGTCGGGGAGCTGTTTTTT.

DNA for the CDR3: TGTGCCAGCAGCCCCGTGGAGCTCACCTCCTACGAGCAGTACTTC. Translated: CASSPVELTSYEQYF. The J gene is TRBJ2-5, the V gene TRBV7-9, with D unresolved. The DNA end is a closer match to TRBJ2-7, so the J assignment may be wrong. Per germline, CDR1 SEHNR and CDR2 FQNEAQ (reference sequence). The length of the CDR3 is 15 residues.

V and J are TRBV5-1 and TRBJ2-1; 7 bases map to TRBD1. Germline trimming cut 1 base from V and 5 bases from J; bases unmatched to any gene: 12. Germline V CDR1 and CDR2: SGHRS, YFSETQ. This CDR3 contains 17 residues. The CDR3 region is CASSLFGDRVSDNEQFF. In DNA form, the CDR3 reads TGCGCCAGCAGCTTGTTTGGAGACAGGGTGTCAGACAATGAGCAGTTCTTC.

The chain has TRBV6-5 and TRBJ1-4; D is ambiguous. Between the trimmed V and J ends, which lost 0 bases and 11 bases, there was a span of 7 bases. The CDR3 sequence is 12 residues long. In germline, CDR1 is MNHEY, CDR2 SVGAGI. The CDR3 protein is CASSYSGQKLFF. The CDR3 DNA reads as TGTGCCAGCAGTTACTCTGGCCAGAAACTGTTTTTT.

A single count supports this clone. The chain uses TRBV27 and TRBJ2-7; a weak D match, TRBD2 (6 bases). Trimming stripped 5 bases from V and 2 bases from J, with 19 bases between. In germline, CDR1 is MNHEY, CDR2 SMNVEV (reference sequence). The CDR3 has 16 amino acids. The CDR3 sequence: CASSPPTRAGPYEQYF. CDR3 nucleotides: TGTGCCAGCAGTCCACCGACTAGAGCCGGTCCCTACGAGCAGTACTTC.

The chain recombines TRBV18 with TRBJ2-6; TRBD1 aligns across 7 bases. The CDR3 totals 17 residues. The V gene end was trimmed by 2 bases and the J gene end by 0 bases; junction bases not matched to a gene: 4. CDR1 and CDR2 from the germline V gene are KGHSH and LQKENI. CDR3 nucleotides: TGTGCCAGCTCACCAGGACAGGCATTCTCTGGGGCCAACGTCCTGACTTTC. This sequence encodes CASSPGQAFSGANVLTF.

J is TRBJ2-5 and V is TRBV2, with D possibly matching TRBD2 (5 bases). Matching the DNA end better, TRBJ2-7 makes the J call doubtful. Germline CDR1 SNHLY, CDR2 FYNNEI. The CDR3 has 14 residues. The CDR3 protein is CASIPMDSLYEQYF. In DNA, the CDR3 is TGTGCCAGCATCCCCATGGACTCTCTCTACGAGCAGTACTTC.

The gene calls are TRBV19 and TRBJ1-1, with a tentative D call TRBD1 (5 bases). The CDR3 sequence is 16 residues long. V was trimmed by 3 bases and J by 10 bases, leaving 24 bases between them. Germline assignment: CDR1 LNHDA and CDR2 SQIVND (reference sequence). In DNA, the CDR3 is TGTGCCAGTAGTATTGCGGCAGGGAGGATGGCGGTCGGAGCTTTCTTT. This codes for CASSIAAGRMAVGAFF.

The V and J genes are TRBV7-9 and TRBJ2-1, with 10 nucleotides matching TRBD2. The CDR3 runs to 14 residues. V lost 11 bases to trimming and J lost 10 bases; unmatched junction nucleotides: 14. Germline CDR1 reads SEHNR; CDR2 reads FQNEAQ (reference sequence). CDR3 loop: CAAGRTSGSWEQFF. The CDR3 DNA reads as TGTGCCGCGGGTAGGACTAGCGGTTCATGGGAGCAGTTCTTC.

The genes are TRBV7-2 and TRBJ2-1, with a weak D call TRBD2 (6 bases). The CDR3 sequence is 14 residues long. V was shortened by 6 bases and J by 4 bases, with 13 bases between the two germline ends. CDR1 and CDR2 from the germline V gene are SGHTA and FQGNSA. The CDR3 DNA reads TGTGCCAGCAGTTTCACTAGCAGGTACAATGAGCAGTTCTTC. The encoded protein is CASSFTSRYNEQFF.